Here is one T cell receptor (beta chain) with its context. What it binds is unknown. The study ran its PCR with 60 Vbeta and 13 Jbeta primers. Clones were read by immunoSEQ multiplex PCR, and TCRdb kept only the in-frame ones, dropping some. The sample includes over 150,000 clones, approximately 81% of them seen just once. CDR3 length equals 13 residues. With 2 bases removed from V and 7 bases from J, the gap between germline ends came to 11 bases. The V gene's germline CDR1 is MNHEY and CDR2 SVGAGI. This sample stems from a study of cytomegalovirus exposure and HLA in healthy donors. Study conclusions and caveats: In a later analysis, TCR beta V- and J-gene trimming showed a link to a missense DCLRE1C variant.

The receptor was isolated from a boy aged 2 to 10 in good health and CMV-seronegative. Input material: PBMCs. The chain employs TRBV6-5 and TRBJ1-2; D possibly corresponds to TRBD1 (5 bases). The CDR3 reads CASSYATGVGYTF. The CDR3 DNA reads as TGTGCCAGCAGTTACGCAACGGGGGTTGGCTACACCTTC.